The clone carrying this T cell receptor beta chain was detected only once. Random hexamers were used to reverse transcribe 0.5 to 1 ug of RNA. One entry per CDR3 protein, called by TCRdb with MiXCR from the immunoSEQ multiplex PCR reads. Among 110,000 or so distinct CDR3 sequences listed, around 94% were seen once. This entry is derived from a study of CD8 T cells in Susac syndrome. From germline, CDR1 is KGHSH and CDR2 LQKENI. The CDR3 length is 15 residues. After removal of 8 bases from V and 0 bases from J, the junction contained 10 bases not matched to a gene. Sequencing was done on a sample of CD4+ T cells from PBMCs. The sequence was collected from a human donor in good health. The chain combines TRBV18 with TRBJ2-7; 7 bases match TRBD1. The CDR3 protein is CASRMDRDSSYEQYF. The DNA of the CDR3 is TGTGCCAGCCGCATGGACCGGGACAGCTCCTACGAGCAGTACTTC.